This TCR beta chain was recorded in a study of blood T cell repertoires in COVID-19. Study context: Acute-phase and convalescent COVID-19 samples originated in the United States, Italy and Spain.

This CDR3 has 15 residues. Germline CDR1 is SGHTA and CDR2 is FQGNSA. The V gene end was trimmed by 4 bases and the J gene end by 8 bases; junction bases not matched to a gene: 10. This clone appeared a few times. The assay was immunoSEQ multiplex PCR, and TCRdb's table has in-frame clones only and misses some. Altogether under 250,000 clones are present, 70% to 85% being singletons, with the ten largest covering roughly 1.3%. Adults between roughly 18 and 95 years of age took part from 24 US areas. Participant-reported clinical history was the basis for cohort assignment. Sequencing was carried out using PBMCs or T cells enriched from blood (not recorded which). The TCR was taken from a woman aged 40 to 50 with acute COVID-19. The chain links TRBV7-2 to TRBJ1-5; 8 nucleotides match TRBD1. CDR3 amino acids: CASSWGTGTDEPQHF. The CDR3 coding sequence is TGTGCCAGCAGCTGGGGGACAGGAACAGATGAGCCCCAGCATTTT.